The 5 T cell receptor beta chains given below trace back to one sample, sequenced in a study of T cell responses to AZD1222 COVID-19 vaccine. Libraries were prepared by immunoSEQ multiplex PCR; TCRdb keeps only in-frame clonotypes and omits some of them. The sample includes 130,000 to 150,000 clones, approximately 89% seen only once; the top ten take roughly 1.7%. Here the sequenced sample was peripheral blood, taken 28 days after the second AZD1222 dose. The origin of the receptors is an adult who received the AZD1222 COVID-19 vaccine.

V gene TRBV11-2 combines with J gene TRBJ2-7, with 9 positions matching TRBD2. The germline CDR1 and CDR2 sequences are SGHAT and FQNNGV. This CDR3 region has 15 residues. With 6 bases clipped from V and 7 bases from J, the junction kept 13 bases outside the gene matches. The CDR3 reads CASRRFSGRSREQYF. In DNA, the CDR3 is TGTGCCAGCAGGAGATTTAGCGGGAGATCGCGGGAGCAGTACTTC.

The chain uses TRBV10-3 and TRBJ1-5, with 7 bases fitting TRBD1. The junction had 8 bases not matched to a gene; V was cut back by 6 bases and J by 3 bases. CDR1 is ENHRY, CDR2 SYGVKD, per germline. This CDR3 spans 15 amino acids. CDR3 bases: TGTGCCATCAGAGACAGGGACGGTAACAATCAGCCCCAGCATTTT. Translation: CAIRDRDGNNQPQHF.

V usage is TRBV18 and J usage is TRBJ2-7; D ambiguous. The germline V and J ends were trimmed by 2 bases and 4 bases, with 24 bases remaining between them. Per the germline V gene, CDR1 is KGHSH and CDR2 is LQKENI. The CDR3 loop spans 18 amino acids. In DNA, the CDR3 is TGTGCCAGCTCACCAATCATGAACCGTTCAAGTTACCCTTACGAGCAGTACTTC. It yields the protein CASSPIMNRSSYPYEQYF.

The chain carries TRBV2 and TRBJ1-6; 7 nucleotides match TRBD1. Germline trimming cut 3 bases from V and 0 bases from J; bases unmatched to any gene: 11. Germline V gives CDR1 SNHLY, CDR2 FYNNEI. CDR3 length: 19 amino acids. CDR3 sequence: CASSEPGQDWSSYNSPLHF. For the CDR3, the DNA is TGTGCCAGCAGTGAGCCCGGACAGGACTGGAGCTCCTATAATTCACCCCTCCACTTT.

This chain links TRBV24-1 with TRBJ1-2, with D uncertain. This CDR3 contains 13 residues. Germline lookup yields CDR1 KGHDR and CDR2 SFDVKD. Between the trimmed V and J ends, which lost 12 bases and 3 bases, there was a span of 16 bases. In DNA form, the CDR3 reads TGTGCCGTAGGCCCTGATGAGGACTATGGCTACACCTTC. Translation: CAVGPDEDYGYTF.